The 30 T cell receptor beta chains in this list originate from one sample, sequenced in a study of control samples from healthy donors and cancer patients. Profiled with immunoSEQ multiplex PCR; TCRdb holds only in-frame clones, not every one. The repertoire holds about 160,000 clones, with approximately 94% as singletons. The sequenced material came from blood. The receptors here all came from a woman aged 35 to 49 in good health.

The chain links TRBV11-2 to TRBJ1-1, with a weak D call TRBD1 (5 bases). The CDR3 totals 14 residues. The germline CDR1 and CDR2 sequences are SGHAT and FQNNGV. V was clipped by 2 bases and J by 7 bases, with 14 bases between them. CDR3 amino acids: CASSLSRGIFEAFF. The CDR3 DNA sequence: TGTGCCAGCAGCTTAAGTAGGGGAATATTTGAAGCTTTCTTT.

The chain joins TRBV7-2 to TRBJ1-5; D ambiguous. Germline V CDR1 and CDR2: SGHTA, FQGNSA. Trimming left V 3 bases short and J 1 base short, with 16 bases between. The CDR3 covers 17 residues. The CDR3 is CASSFNPGSGSNQPQHF. The CDR3 DNA reads TGTGCCAGCAGCTTTAATCCGGGGTCCGGAAGCAATCAGCCCCAGCATTTT.

The V and J genes are TRBV2 and TRBJ2-3, with 11 bases fitting TRBD1. The CDR3 has 15 amino acids. From germline, CDR1 is SNHLY and CDR2 FYNNEI. The ends lost 6 bases at V and 1 base at J; junction bases unmatched: 3. CDR3: CASRPGQGGTDTQYF. The DNA of the CDR3 is TGTGCCAGCAGGCCGGGACAGGGGGGCACAGATACGCAGTATTTT. The variable domain in full, with the rest retrieved from reference TRBV2 and TRBJ2-3, is EPEVTQTPSHQVTQMGQEVILRCVPISNHLYFYWYRQILGQKVEFLVSFYNNEISEKSEIFDDQFSVERPDGSNFTLKIRSTKLEDSAMYFCASRPGQGGTDTQYFGPGTRLTVL.

The J gene is TRBJ1-2, the V gene TRBV19; 12 bases align to TRBD1. This CDR3 comprises 14 residues. V trimming: 10 bases; J trimming: 8 bases; junction bases outside the gene matches: 11. The germline CDR1 and CDR2 sequences are LNHDA and SQIVND (reference sequence). The CDR3: CAIQPSGTGGGYTF. As DNA, the CDR3 is TGTGCCATCCAACCCTCCGGGACAGGGGGCGGCTACACCTTC.

The gene calls are TRBV2 and TRBJ1-1; 7 bases map to TRBD1. Germline values: CDR1 SNHLY, CDR2 FYNNEI. The length of the CDR3 is 14 residues. V shed 7 bases, J shed 4 bases, and the junction held 9 bases outside the gene matches. The CDR3 region is CASNEGAPGTEAFF. In DNA form, the CDR3 reads TGTGCCAGCAACGAGGGGGCGCCGGGCACTGAAGCTTTCTTT.

V and J are TRBV28 and TRBJ1-1; perhaps TRBD1 as D (5 bases). The V gene lost 6 bases and the J gene lost 4 bases, with 9 bases spanning the gap. The CDR3 is 12 amino acids. Germline V gene lookup returns CDR1 MDHEN and CDR2 SYDVKM. The CDR3 nucleotides read TGTGCCAGCAGGGGACGCATCACTGAAGCTTTCTTT. It translates to CASRGRITEAFF.

V is TRBV25-1 and J is TRBJ1-1; D is possibly TRBD1 (5 bases). V was shortened by 7 bases and J by 5 bases, with 8 bases between the two germline ends. The germline gives CDR1 MGHDK, CDR2 SYGVNS. The CDR3 spans 11 residues. CDR3 in DNA: TGTGCCAGCACCGGGGGTACTGAAGCTTTCTTT. Protein sequence: CASTGGTEAFF.

The rearrangement links TRBV9 to TRBJ1-2; D possibly corresponds to TRBD1 (6 bases). CDR3 length: 15 residues. Germline V lookup: CDR1 SGDLS, CDR2 YYNGEE. V was shortened by 1 base and J by 6 bases, with 16 bases between the two germline ends. CDR3 sequence reads: CASSVWTEGEDGYTF. The CDR3 DNA sequence: TGTGCCAGCAGCGTATGGACAGAGGGGGAGGATGGCTACACCTTC.

In this sample, this clone turned up once. The chain recombines TRBV7-2 with TRBJ2-6, with D perhaps matching TRBD2 (5 bases). Trimming took 3 bases from V and 0 from J, leaving 9 bases between them. The CDR3 has 16 residues. Germline V CDR1 and CDR2: SGHTA, FQGNSA. CDR3 sequence reads: CASSFGGHSGANVLTF. CDR3 DNA: TGTGCCAGCAGCTTCGGCGGGCACTCTGGGGCCAACGTCCTGACTTTC.

The chain couples TRBV27 to TRBJ1-1, with D possibly being TRBD1 (5 bases). The CDR3 is 14 residues long. Trimming removed 5 bases at V and 5 bases at J, with 15 bases between. Germline V lookup: CDR1 MNHEY, CDR2 SMNVEV (reference sequence). CDR3 sequence reads: CASSMTDLRTEAFF. For the CDR3, the DNA is TGTGCCAGCAGTATGACAGACCTTAGGACTGAAGCTTTCTTT.

The rearrangement uses TRBV4-2 and TRBJ2-2; tentatively, D is TRBD2 (6 bases). The V end was cut by 5 bases, the J end by 6 bases, with 13 bases between. CDR1 and CDR2 (germline): LGHNA, YNFKEQ. This CDR3 is built from 14 residues. This CDR3 reads CASSSPGGSGELFF. The CDR3 nucleotides read TGTGCCAGCAGCTCCCCCGGAGGGTCCGGGGAGCTGTTTTTT.

This rearrangement joins TRBV5-4 to TRBJ2-1; D uncertain. The CDR3 is 11 residues long. CDR1 is SGHNT and CDR2 is YYREEE in the germline V gene (reference sequence). The V end was cut by 0 bases, the J end by 12 bases, with 7 bases between. This CDR3 reads CASSLGQWQFF. As DNA, the CDR3 is TGTGCCAGCAGCTTGGGCCAGTGGCAGTTCTTC.

The CDR3 nucleotides are TGTGCCAGCAGCCAACTTTGGGACTCGGTTAACACAGATACGCAGTATTTT. Translating gives CASSQLWDSVNTDTQYF. The genes are TRBV3-1 (or the pseudogene TRBV3-2) and TRBJ2-3; a weak D match, TRBD2 (6 bases). V dropped 2 bases and J dropped 2 bases, with 17 bases sitting between them. This CDR3 spans 17 amino acids. Germline V gene data show CDR1 as LGHDT and CDR2 as YNNKEL (reference sequence).

This sequence joins TRBV7-8 and TRBJ1-5; tentative D call: TRBD1 (6 bases). V was shortened by 5 bases and J by 5 bases, with 19 bases between the two germline ends. The germline V gene has CDR1 SGHVS and CDR2 FQNEAQ. The CDR3 has 16 residues. The CDR3 DNA is TGTGCCAGCAGCCCCTCTAGGGGGGCAGGGGATCAGCCCCAGCATTTT. Encoded protein: CASSPSRGAGDQPQHF.

This sequence joins TRBV19 and TRBJ1-5; D possibly corresponds to TRBD1 (6 bases). Trimming removed 5 bases at V and 6 bases at J, with 17 bases between. The germline V gene encodes CDR1 LNHDA and CDR2 SQIVND (reference sequence). The CDR3 has 15 residues. CDR3 region: CASSPREGGGQPQHF. The CDR3 nucleotides read TGTGCCAGTAGTCCCCGGGAGGGGGGCGGTCAGCCCCAGCATTTT.

The V gene is TRBV7-2, the J gene TRBJ2-6; D might be TRBD1 (6 bases). V was cut by 5 bases and J by 0 bases, with 17 bases left in between. CDR3 length: 18 amino acids. Per germline, CDR1 SGHTA and CDR2 FQGNSA. In DNA, the CDR3 is TGTGCCAGCAGCCCGCGACCGGGACAAAACTCTGGGGCCAACGTCCTGACTTTC. Its translation: CASSPRPGQNSGANVLTF. The full variable domain, completed using reference TRBV7-2 and TRBJ2-6, is GAGVSQSPSNKVTEKGKDVELRCDPISGHTALYWYRQSLGQGLEFLIYFQGNSAPDKSGLPSDRFSAERTGGSVSTLTIQRTQQEDSAVYLCASSPRPGQNSGANVLTFGAGSRLTVL.

This rearrangement joins TRBV5-4 to TRBJ2-3, with D perhaps matching TRBD2 (6 bases). V was clipped by 4 bases and J by 0 bases, with 15 bases between them. Germline loops: CDR1 SGHNT, CDR2 YYREEE (reference sequence). The CDR3 spans 16 residues. CDR3 amino acids: CASSPPTSRSTDTQYF. The CDR3 nucleotides read TGTGCCAGCAGCCCGCCAACTAGCCGGAGCACAGATACGCAGTATTTT.

The count of this clone is one. This chain joins TRBV19 and TRBJ2-1; 10 bases line up with TRBD2. CDR3 length: 15 amino acids. Germline CDR1 is LNHDA and CDR2 is SQIVND (reference sequence). V lost 3 bases to trimming and J lost 5 bases; unmatched junction nucleotides: 4. The CDR3 bases are TGTGCCAGTAGTATCGTACTAGCGGGAAACAATGAGCAGTTCTTC. This encodes CASSIVLAGNNEQFF.

The CDR3 sequence: CASSVGNSYNSPLHF. As DNA, the CDR3 is TGTGCCAGCAGCGTAGGAAATTCCTATAATTCACCCCTCCACTTT. The V call is TRBV9, the J call TRBJ1-6; D gene unclear. This CDR3 region has 15 residues. Germline V gives CDR1 SGDLS, CDR2 YYNGEE. Deletions cut 0 bases from V and 1 base from J, with 5 bases between.

The DNA of the CDR3 is TGTGCCAGCAGCCAAGAGAATTTTAGGGGGCATACTGAAGCTTTCTTT. Translated: CASSQENFRGHTEAFF. The genes are TRBV4-2 and TRBJ1-1; 7 positions agree with TRBD1. This CDR3 has 16 amino acids. Germline values: CDR1 LGHNA, CDR2 YNFKEQ. The V and J ends lost 0 bases and 5 bases, in that order; junction bases with no gene match: 9.

The rearrangement joins TRBV4-1 to TRBJ1-3, with 7 bases lining up with TRBD1. After removal of 4 bases from V and 0 bases from J, the junction contained 9 bases not matched to a gene. This CDR3 is 17 amino acids long. Germline V CDR1 and CDR2: MGHRA, YSYEKL. CDR3 protein: CASSRTRQGYSGNTIYF. The CDR3 coding sequence is TGCGCCAGCAGCCGAACAAGACAGGGCTACTCTGGAAACACCATATATTTT.

The chain carries TRBV9 and TRBJ1-1; 11 nucleotides agree with TRBD1. The CDR3 runs 15 residues. Germline CDR1 and CDR2: SGDLS and YYNGEE. V shed 3 bases, J shed 6 bases, and the junction held 7 bases outside the gene matches. CDR3 amino acids: CASSEEGQGVAEAFF. CDR3 nucleotides: TGTGCCAGCAGCGAGGAGGGACAGGGGGTGGCTGAAGCTTTCTTT.

V usage is TRBV7-9 and J usage is TRBJ1-4, with unresolved D. CDR3 length: 15 residues. Trimming removed 1 base at V and 8 bases at J, with 14 bases between. Germline lookup yields CDR1 SEHNR and CDR2 FQNEAQ (reference sequence). The CDR3 is CASSLERKIGEKLFF. For the CDR3, the DNA is TGTGCCAGCAGCTTAGAGAGGAAAATCGGGGAAAAACTGTTTTTT.

This clone was counted a single time. The chain joins TRBV7-2 to TRBJ2-7; 12 bases match TRBD2. This CDR3 has 15 amino acids. The germline gives CDR1 SGHTA, CDR2 FQGNSA. The ends lost 5 bases at V and 3 bases at J; junction bases unmatched: 5. Here the CDR3 reads CASSPAGLAGYEQYF. Here the CDR3 DNA reads TGTGCCAGCAGCCCAGCGGGACTAGCGGGCTACGAGCAGTACTTC.

The J gene is TRBJ1-2, the V gene TRBV7-3, with no clear D. The CDR3 has 12 amino acids. Germline CDR1 reads SGHTA; CDR2 reads FQGTGA. Deletions cut 5 bases from V and 5 bases from J, with 9 bases between. For the CDR3, the DNA is TGTGCCAGCAGCCCAAATCGGTATGGCTACACCTTC. It specifies CASSPNRYGYTF.

This chain's CDR3 is CASSLSGQGGYTF. The DNA of the CDR3 is TGTGCCAGCAGTTTATCGGGACAGGGAGGCTACACCTTC. The chain recombines TRBV12-3 or TRBV12-4 with TRBJ1-2; 9 bases are a match to TRBD1. The CDR3 spans 13 residues. V lost 2 bases and J lost 8; bases outside the gene matches: 3.

The chain carries TRBV9 and TRBJ2-7; D is perhaps TRBD2 (6 bases). V dropped 3 bases and J dropped 0 bases, with 10 bases sitting between them. The V gene's germline CDR1 is SGDLS and CDR2 YYNGEE. The CDR3 is 14 residues long. The CDR3 loop is CASSASVSSYEQYF. The CDR3 bases are TGTGCCAGCAGCGCTAGCGTGAGCTCCTACGAGCAGTACTTC.

CDR3 coding DNA: TGTGCCAGCAGCCACAGGTCGCACACCGGGGAGCTGTTTTTT. It is translated as CASSHRSHTGELFF. The V gene is TRBV3-1 (or the pseudogene TRBV3-2), the J gene TRBJ2-2; no clear D gene. The CDR3 extends over 14 amino acids. Trimming took 3 bases from V and 3 from J, leaving 8 bases between them. CDR1 and CDR2 (germline): LGHDT, YNNKEL (reference sequence).

This chain joins TRBV2 and TRBJ2-2, with 10 bases aligning to TRBD2. Looked up from germline, CDR1 is SNHLY and CDR2 is FYNNEI. J gave up 7 bases and V 4 bases, and 6 bases lay outside the gene matches. The CDR3 runs 15 residues. This CDR3 reads CASSVPSGRDGELFF. In nucleotides, the CDR3 is TGTGCCAGCAGTGTACCTAGCGGGAGAGACGGGGAGCTGTTTTTT.

V is TRBV4-3 and J is TRBJ2-5; D gene ambiguous. This CDR3 comprises 15 residues. The germline V gene has CDR1 LGHNA and CDR2 YSLEER. V gave up 5 bases and J gave up 4 bases, with 17 bases separating them. CDR3 in amino acids: CASSTGFTPGETQYF. CDR3 DNA: TGCGCCAGCAGCACCGGGTTTACCCCAGGAGAGACCCAGTACTTC.